At least ten counts were recorded for the clone carrying this T cell receptor (beta chain). The antigen is unknown. Investigators prepared the TCR beta libraries by applying iRepertoire HTBI primers and Arm-PCR of CDR3 regions. TCRdb re-analysed the multiplex PCR reads in MiXCR, keeping a single row per CDR3 protein. The table has under 250,000 distinct CDR3 sequences, roughly 18% seen once. These data are taken from a study of regulatory T cells in long-lasting Graves disease. Regarding the study as a whole: Reduced TCR diversity was observed in persistent Graves' patients versus newly diagnosed patients.

J lost 4 bases, V lost 5 bases, and 4 bases had no gene match. This CDR3 region has 13 residues. Time point here: newly diagnosed GD, antithyroid drugs for less than 3 months. Extracted PBMC RNA gave rise to the TCR library. The data also belong to a second study, concerning T cells in Graves' hyperthyroidism and ophthalmopathy. That source notes: The hyperthyroidism patients had all been newly diagnosed, and their disease duration was under 2 months. Their ages ranged from 18 to 65 years. Thyroid ultrasound, orbital computed tomography, clinical symptoms, and serum thyroxine and TRAb underpinned diagnoses.

Sample: peripheral blood mononuclear cells (PBMCs), taken at new diagnosis, from a patient treated with antithyroid drugs. The receptor was isolated from a woman in her 30s with Graves disease. This chain links TRBV12-3 or TRBV12-4 with TRBJ1-2; 7 nucleotides match TRBD1. The chain's CDR3 is CASSPGQPYGYTF. The CDR3 bases are TGTGCCAGCAGTCCGGGACAGCCCTATGGCTACACCTTC.